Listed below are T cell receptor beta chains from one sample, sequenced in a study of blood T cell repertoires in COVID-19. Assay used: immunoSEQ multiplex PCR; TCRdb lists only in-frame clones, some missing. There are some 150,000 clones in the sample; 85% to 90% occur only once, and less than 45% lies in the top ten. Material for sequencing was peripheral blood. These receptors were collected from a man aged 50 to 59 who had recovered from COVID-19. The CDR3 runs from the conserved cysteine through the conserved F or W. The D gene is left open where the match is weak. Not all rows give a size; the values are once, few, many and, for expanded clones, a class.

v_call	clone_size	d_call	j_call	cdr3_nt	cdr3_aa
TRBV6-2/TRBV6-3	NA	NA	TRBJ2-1	TGTGCCAGCAGTTACCTTGGACACCGATACTACAATGAGCAGTTCTTC	CASSYLGHRYYNEQFF
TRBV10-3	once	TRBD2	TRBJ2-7	TGTGCCACCGGACTAGCGGACTCCTACGAGCAGTACTTC	CATGLADSYEQYF
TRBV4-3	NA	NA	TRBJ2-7	TGCGCCAGCAGCCAAGATGCACAGGGCTTTAACTTACACGAGCAGTACTTC	CASSQDAQGFNLHEQYF
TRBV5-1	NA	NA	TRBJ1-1	TGCGCCAGCAGACCGACGTCGGGGACTGAAGCTTTCTTT	CASRPTSGTEAFF
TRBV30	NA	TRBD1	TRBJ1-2	TGTGCCTGGAGTACCGGACAGGGTAGCTATGGCTACACCTTC	CAWSTGQGSYGYTF
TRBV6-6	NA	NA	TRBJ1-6	TGTGCCAGCACCGCTCCCTGGGGGAGGTATAATTCACCCCTCCACTTT	CASTAPWGRYNSPLHF
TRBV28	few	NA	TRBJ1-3	TGTGCCAGCAGTTTACTTCAGGGAAACACCATATATTTT	CASSLLQGNTIYF
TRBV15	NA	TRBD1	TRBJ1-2	TGTGCCACCAGTAGATTCGCGGGACAGGACTATGGCTACACCTTC	CATSRFAGQDYGYTF
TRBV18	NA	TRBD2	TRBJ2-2	TGTGCCAGCTCACCACCCGGGACTAGCGAGACCGGGGAGCTGTTTTTT	CASSPPGTSETGELFF
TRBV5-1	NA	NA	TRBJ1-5	TGCGCCAGCAGCTTGGACACAAATCAGCCCCAGCATTTT	CASSLDTNQPQHF
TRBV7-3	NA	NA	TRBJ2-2	TGTGCCAGCAGCTCAGACGTCGGCCCCGGGTCCCTGTTTTTT	CASSSDVGPGSLFF